The clone carrying this TCR beta chain was seen repeatedly, ten times or more. The data are from a study of breast tumors, draining lymph nodes, adjacent tissues. In germline, CDR1 is MGHRA, CDR2 YSYEKL. V was pared by 1 base and J by 7 bases, with 12 bases of the junction left unmatched. CDR3 size: 16 residues. TCRdb reprocessed the multiplex PCR reads with MiXCR, giving one entry per CDR3 protein. The sample records 85,000 to 120,000 distinct CDR3 sequences, under 40% being singletons. Breast cancer patients provided tissue from their axillary draining lymph nodes. The V gene is TRBV4-1, the J gene TRBJ1-2; 7 bases align to TRBD1. Material: axillary lymph node tissue. The TCR originated in a female donor with breast cancer. Some clones in this sample may be carry-over from other donors' samples. The chain's CDR3 is CASSQGGLTGVGGYTF. CDR3 bases: TGCGCCAGCAGCCAAGGGGGCTTAACAGGGGTGGGTGGCTACACCTTC.